This TCR beta chain comes out of a study of blood T cell repertoires in COVID-19. Across the whole study: The origin of the acute and convalescent COVID-19 samples was the United States, Italy and Spain. T cells, B-cell-depleted T cells, or PBMCs provided the cDNA or gDNA that served as material.

Per the germline V gene, CDR1 is MDHEN and CDR2 is SYDVKM. J gave up 5 bases and V 4 bases, and 10 bases lay outside the gene matches. The CDR3 consists of 16 residues. Original processing notes: How many nucleated cells were present was estimated from reference gene primer amplification. Only in-frame clones appear in the TCRdb table, and some are missing; sequencing was by immunoSEQ multiplex PCR. For V, J and clone size, that table is used; D and trimming come from the DNA. The sample gives 250,000 to 350,000 clones, approximately 86% of which show up once; 13% is in the top ten. The rearrangement uses TRBV28 and TRBJ2-1, with TRBD2 identical over 8 bases. The sequenced material came from peripheral blood. The clonotype comes from a woman in her sixties or seventies with COVID-19, enrolled during active disease. CDR3 loop: CASSSDSGGRHNEQFF. Written as DNA, the CDR3 is TGTGCCAGCAGTTCCGATTCGGGGGGGCGCCACAATGAGCAGTTCTTC.